A selection of T cell receptor beta chains follows, all from one sample in a study of OX40 agonist ivuxolimab in advanced cancers. Only in-frame clones appear in the TCRdb table, and some are missing; sequencing was by immunoSEQ multiplex PCR. The repertoire consists of some 53,000 clones, with approximately 94% occurring once and the leading ten covering more than 10%. The source material was CD4+ or CD8+ T cells sorted from blood, sampled in a trial of the OX40 agonist ivuxolimab. The source is an adult with an advanced solid tumor such as melanoma, head and neck, liver or kidney cancer. The CDR3 runs from the conserved cysteine through the conserved F or W. A D gene is named only where the DNA matches it firmly. Size tells how often a clone was seen (once, few, many) or the class of an expanded clone, and some rows leave it out.

D,J,V,size,CDR3,DNA
TRBD2,TRBJ2-7,TRBV7-2,.,CASSLAGTSYLNIKF,TGTGCCAGCAGCTTAGCCGGGACTAGCTATCTTAATATAAAATTC
.,TRBJ2-5,TRBV25-1,.,CASTEPGQGTQYF,TGTGCCAGCACCGAGCCAGGGCAAGGGACCCAGTACTTC
.,TRBJ1-2,TRBV7-9,.,CASSLGQDHYGYTF,TGTGCCAGCAGCTTAGGGCAGGACCACTATGGCTACACCTTC
.,TRBJ2-1,TRBV4-3,.,CASSQGFAQGLDEQFF,TGCGCCAGCAGCCAAGGGTTTGCGCAGGGGCTGGATGAGCAGTTCTTC
.,TRBJ2-6,TRBV6-5,.,CASSYSFGSSNVLTF,TGTGCCAGCAGTTACTCGTTCGGCAGCTCCAACGTCCTGACTTTC
.,TRBJ2-7,TRBV29-1,.,CSVKLDPYEQYF,TGCAGCGTTAAACTAGATCCCTACGAGCAGTACTTC
.,TRBJ2-7,TRBV9,.,CASSVAGRAMDEQYF,TGTGCCAGCAGCGTAGCGGGCAGGGCGATGGACGAGCAGTACTTC
TRBD1,TRBJ2-5,TRBV28,.,CASSSRDREETQYF,TGTGCCAGCAGTTCCCGGGACAGGGAAGAGACCCAGTACTTC
.,TRBJ1-1,TRBV15,.,CATSRGRQAFF,TGTGCCACCAGCAGGGGCAGACAAGCTTTCTTT
.,TRBJ1-2,TRBV6-6,.,CASSYPDLEGYTF,TGTGCCAGCAGTTACCCCGACTTGGAGGGCTACACCTTC
TRBD2,TRBJ2-7,TRBV27,.,CASSLTSASSYEQYF,TGTGCCAGCAGTCTTACTAGCGCCAGCTCCTACGAGCAGTACTTC
.,TRBJ1-2,TRBV7-9,.,CASSSTGGFNYGYTF,TGTGCCAGCAGCTCCACCGGGGGCTTTAACTATGGCTACACCTTC
.,TRBJ2-7,TRBV10-2,.,CASSGTVYEQYF,TGCGCCAGCAGTGGGACGGTTTACGAGCAGTACTTC
TRBD1,TRBJ1-5,TRBV30,few,CAWSYRGGNQPQHF,TGTGCCTGGAGCTACAGGGGCGGGAATCAGCCCCAGCATTTT
.,TRBJ2-1,TRBV7-9,.,CASSARRLASSSYNEQFF,TGTGCCAGCAGCGCACGGAGGCTAGCGTCAAGCTCCTACAATGAGCAGTTCTTC
.,TRBJ2-2,TRBV6-6,once,CASSHGRTNTGELFF,TGTGCCAGCAGCCACGGACGGACTAACACCGGGGAGCTGTTTTTT
TRBD1,TRBJ2-7,TRBV11-2,.,CASSQQGTGAYEQYF,TGTGCCAGCAGCCAACAGGGGACAGGAGCCTACGAGCAGTACTTC
TRBD1,TRBJ2-7,TRBV28,.,CASSLSGTGAYEQYF,TGTGCCAGCAGTTTATCTGGGACAGGGGCCTACGAGCAGTACTTC
.,TRBJ2-3,TRBV6-5,.,CASSLRPGFTDTQYF,TGTGCCAGCAGTTTACGCCCGGGATTCACAGATACGCAGTATTTT
.,TRBJ2-7,TRBV27,.,CASSSLAGIDEQYF,TGTGCCAGCAGTTCTTTGGCAGGAATCGACGAGCAGTACTTC
.,TRBJ1-5,TRBV4-1,.,CASSQVYLLGQPQHF,TGCGCCAGCAGCCAAGTTTACCTTCTCGGTCAGCCCCAGCATTTT
.,TRBJ1-1,TRBV6-1,.,CASSETEGWLVNTEAFF,TGTGCCAGCAGTGAGACGGAAGGATGGCTAGTCAACACTGAAGCTTTCTTT
TRBD2,TRBJ2-1,TRBV6-5,.,CASSWGAGGRYNEQFF,TGTGCCAGCAGTTGGGGGGCGGGAGGGCGGTACAATGAGCAGTTCTTC
TRBD2,TRBJ2-5,TRBV4-1,.,CASSQELRLAGSETQYF,TGCGCCAGCAGCCAGGAATTGAGGCTAGCGGGATCAGAGACCCAGTACTTC
.,TRBJ2-1,TRBV6-5,.,CASSYSIYDEQFF,TGTGCCAGCAGTTACTCGATATATGATGAGCAGTTCTTC
.,TRBJ1-6,TRBV27,.,CASSSHMGENSPLHF,TGTGCCAGCAGTTCACATATGGGGGAAAATTCACCCCTCCACTTT
.,TRBJ2-1,TRBV6-1,few,CASSDRVYNEQFF,TGTGCCAGCAGTGACAGGGTCTACAATGAGCAGTTCTTC
.,TRBJ1-1,TRBV27,.,CASRMHPRATEAFF,TGTGCCAGCAGAATGCACCCGCGGGCCACTGAAGCTTTCTTT
.,TRBJ2-3,TRBV19,.,CASSMGTDTQYF,TGTGCCAGTAGTATGGGCACCGATACGCAGTATTTT
.,TRBJ2-5,TRBV10-2,once,CASRTVKETQYF,TGCGCCAGCAGGACCGTGAAAGAGACCCAGTACTTC
TRBD2,TRBJ2-5,TRBV5-1,.,CASRPLWEGPETQYF,TGCGCCAGCAGACCCCTTTGGGAGGGCCCAGAGACCCAGTACTTC
TRBD2,TRBJ2-1,TRBV6-5,.,CASSATSGSTAEQFF,TGTGCCAGCAGTGCTACTAGCGGGAGTACGGCTGAGCAGTTCTTC
.,TRBJ1-2,TRBV5-1,.,CASGEVGGYGYTF,TGCGCCAGCGGGGAGGTAGGAGGATATGGCTACACCTTC
.,TRBJ1-5,TRBV28,.,CASSPILDRGQPQHF,TGTGCCAGCAGTCCGATCCTGGACAGAGGGCAGCCCCAGCATTTT
.,TRBJ2-2,TRBV30,once,CAWSGADTGELFF,TGTGCCTGGAGTGGGGCCGACACCGGGGAGCTGTTTTTT